Described below is a single T cell receptor (beta chain) sequence and its context. The antigen remains unidentified. Sorted-subset replicate PCRs used approximately 200 ng of genomic DNA. This amount corresponded to some 32,000 T cell genomes. The table came from immunoSEQ multiplex PCR; TCRdb's copy has only in-frame clones and leaves some out. The table lists over 2 million clones, 95% of them singletons. This sample is part of a study of shared clonotypes between healthy human individuals. Notes on the study in general: Though the depth was large, rarefaction showed that sorted-subset sequencing was incomplete.

Germline CDR1 SGHAT, CDR2 FQNNGV. The CDR3 loop spans 15 amino acids. V shed 5 bases and J shed 9 bases, with 17 bases lying between them. The chain combines TRBV11-2 with TRBJ1-6, with D hard to call. This sequence originates from a man aged 18 to 29 in good health. The source material was naive CD4+ T cells sorted from blood. This sample's subset: CD45RA+ positively selected. CDR3: CASSPQGYWGSPLHF. DNA for the CDR3: TGTGCCAGCAGCCCCCAAGGGTATTGGGGTTCACCCCTCCACTTT.